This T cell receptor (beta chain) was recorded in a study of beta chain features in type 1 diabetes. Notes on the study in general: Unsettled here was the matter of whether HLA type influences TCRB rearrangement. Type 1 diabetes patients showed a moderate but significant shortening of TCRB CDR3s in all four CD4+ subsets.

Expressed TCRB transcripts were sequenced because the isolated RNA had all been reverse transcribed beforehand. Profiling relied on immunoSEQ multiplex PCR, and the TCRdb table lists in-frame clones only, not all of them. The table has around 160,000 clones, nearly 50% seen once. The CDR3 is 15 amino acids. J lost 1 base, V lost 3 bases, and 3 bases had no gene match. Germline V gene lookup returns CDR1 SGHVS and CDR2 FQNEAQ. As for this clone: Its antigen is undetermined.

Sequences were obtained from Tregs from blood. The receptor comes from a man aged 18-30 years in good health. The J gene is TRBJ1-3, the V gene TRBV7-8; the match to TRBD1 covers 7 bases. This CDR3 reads CASSFDRVSGNTIYF. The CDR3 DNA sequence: TGTGCCAGCAGCTTCGACAGGGTGTCTGGAAACACCATATATTTT.